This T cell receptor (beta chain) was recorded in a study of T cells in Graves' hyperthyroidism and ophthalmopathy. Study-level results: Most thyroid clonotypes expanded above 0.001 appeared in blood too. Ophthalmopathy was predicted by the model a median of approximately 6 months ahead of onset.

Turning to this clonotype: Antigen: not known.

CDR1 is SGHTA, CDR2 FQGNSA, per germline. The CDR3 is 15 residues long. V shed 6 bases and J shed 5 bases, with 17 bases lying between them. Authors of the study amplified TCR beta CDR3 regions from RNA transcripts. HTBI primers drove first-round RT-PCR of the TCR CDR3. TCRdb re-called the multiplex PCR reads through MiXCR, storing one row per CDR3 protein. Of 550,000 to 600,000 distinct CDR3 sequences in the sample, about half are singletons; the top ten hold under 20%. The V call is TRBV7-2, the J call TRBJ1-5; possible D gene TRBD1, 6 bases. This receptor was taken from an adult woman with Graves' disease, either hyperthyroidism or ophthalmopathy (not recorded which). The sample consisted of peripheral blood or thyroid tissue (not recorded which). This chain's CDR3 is CASRMNRVVHQPQHF. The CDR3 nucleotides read TGTGCCAGCAGAATGAACAGGGTTGTTCATCAGCCCCAGCATTTT.